A selection of T cell receptor beta chains follows, all from one sample in a study of blood T cells in healthy people across ages. Each CDR3 protein gets one entry after TCRdb re-called the 5' RACE reads with MiXCR. The top ten clones hold roughly 34% of a sample with roughly 680,000 distinct CDR3 sequences, 45% to 50% of them seen once. The source material was blood. These receptor sequences come from a woman aged 55-70 years in good health. CDR3s leave out the opening cysteine and the closing phenylalanine or tryptophan. The order of the fields is J gene, V gene, D gene, CDR3 protein. The D gene is left open where the match is weak.

>TRBJ2-7|TRBV5-1|-
ASSLGPTDFYEQY
>TRBJ1-3|TRBV20-1|-
SAYTGNTIY
>TRBJ1-2|TRBV20-1|-
SARDRRGRASYGYT
>TRBJ2-7|TRBV10-3|-
AISDSRGVYYEQY
>TRBJ2-1|TRBV12-3/TRBV12-4|TRBD2
ASNDQLAGGDNEQF
>TRBJ2-5|TRBV12-3/TRBV12-4|TRBD2
ASSRTSRYNEQY
>TRBJ2-1|TRBV25-1|-
ASSGRPAGNEQF
>TRBJ2-7|TRBV25-1|-
ASSEAGSRLYEQY
>TRBJ2-3|TRBV20-1|TRBD2
SARDPTSAPDTQY
>TRBJ2-3|TRBV5-1|TRBD2
AAGDTDTQY
>TRBJ2-7|TRBV6-6|TRBD2
ASRLRTSGSSYEQY
>TRBJ2-5|TRBV7-7|-
ASSPMQETQY
>TRBJ2-3|TRBV5-6|-
ASSLWTTARDTQY
>TRBJ2-7|TRBV3-1|-
ASSQESGREFRYEQY
>TRBJ2-3|TRBV5-4|-
ASRVASGTGHTQY
>TRBJ2-7|TRBV28|TRBD1
ASSIQDRGVRQY
>TRBJ2-4|TRBV6-2/TRBV6-3|-
ASSQSRNIQY